This paragraph covers one TCR beta chain sequence. What it recognizes is unknown. Assay used: immunoSEQ multiplex PCR; TCRdb lists only in-frame clones, some missing. The repertoire holds roughly 100,000 clones, with about 88% as singletons. The CDR3 loop spans 15 amino acids. Germline-derived CDR1 and CDR2 are SGHTA and FQGNSA. V was trimmed by 4 bases and J by 7 bases, leaving 17 bases between them. The data were obtained in a study of T cell responses to AZD1222 COVID-19 vaccine. Overall study results and limits: Females made up more of the donors, who were largely white British, and clonal diversity may have come out too low.

The sequence came from an adult in good health. V gene TRBV7-2 combines with J gene TRBJ2-1; TRBD2 is a possible D gene (6 bases). The specimen was peripheral blood, collected on day 0 of AZD1222 vaccination. The CDR3 DNA follows: TGTGCCAGCAGCTACTCCCTCTCGGCGGGGAATGAGCAGTTCTTC. As protein: CASSYSLSAGNEQFF.